Listed below are T cell receptor beta chains from one sample, sequenced in a study of early T cells in non-severe SARS-CoV-2 infection. In TCRdb, the 5' RACE reads were re-called with MiXCR into one record per CDR3 protein. This sample has around 100,000 distinct CDR3 sequences, with around 13% found just once. Sequenced material: whole blood. The receptors were sampled from an adult who was a healthcare worker with PCR-confirmed SARS-CoV-2 infection or an uninfected control (not recorded which). Both conserved end residues are part of each CDR3. A D gene is named only where the DNA matches it firmly. The size entry is marked missing in some rows and otherwise reads once, few, many or a size class.

D gene,J gene,clone size,V gene,CDR3 DNA,CDR3 protein
TRBD2,TRBJ2-7,NA,TRBV9,TGTGCCAGCAGCGCCGCCGGGACTAGCGGGAACGAGCAGTACTTC,CASSAAGTSGNEQYF
TRBD1,TRBJ1-1,many,TRBV30,TGTGCCTGGACAGGGGGAAGGGGCACTGAAGCTTTCTTT,CAWTGGRGTEAFF
NA,TRBJ2-6,NA,TRBV5-4,TGTGCCAGCAGCCCTTGGGCAGGCGGTGGGGCCAACGTCCTGACTTTC,CASSPWAGGGANVLTF
TRBD2,TRBJ2-7,few,TRBV6-6,TGTGCCAGCAGTTACTCGCGGGGGACGCCGACCTACGAGCAGTACTTC,CASSYSRGTPTYEQYF
NA,TRBJ1-5,NA,TRBV11-2,TGTGCCAGCAGCTTAGACCCGGGGCAGCCCCAGCATTTT,CASSLDPGQPQHF
NA,TRBJ2-1,few,TRBV20-1,TGCAGTGCTAGAGCTTTACGCCTAGATTACAATGAGCAGTTCTTC,CSARALRLDYNEQFF
TRBD2,TRBJ2-5,many,TRBV18,TGTGCCAGCTCGCCTAGCGGAGAAGAGACCCAGTACTTC,CASSPSGEETQYF
NA,TRBJ2-1,NA,TRBV20-1,TGCAGTGCTAGAGAGGCGCTAGTTGCGTTCTTC,CSAREALVAFF
NA,TRBJ1-4,many,TRBV3-1,TGTGCCAGCAGCCCGACGGGAACTAATGAAAAACTGTTTTTT,CASSPTGTNEKLFF
NA,TRBJ2-1,NA,TRBV2,TGTGCCAGCAGTGAACGCAGCAATGAGCAGTTCTTC,CASSERSNEQFF
NA,TRBJ2-3,NA,TRBV12-3/TRBV12-4,TGTGCCAGCAGTTTTAATCCGACTAGTCTAGATACGCAGTATTTT,CASSFNPTSLDTQYF
NA,TRBJ1-4,many,TRBV10-3,TGTGCCATCAGTGATTATGGCAGAGGAATGAAGAAACTGTTTTTT,CAISDYGRGMKKLFF
TRBD2,TRBJ2-1,NA,TRBV27,TGTGCCAGCAGTTTCGGAACTAGCGGTCTTCGGGAGCAGTTCTTC,CASSFGTSGLREQFF
TRBD1,TRBJ1-1,few,TRBV2,TGTGCCAGCAGTGAGAGCCTCCGGGACAGTGAAGCTTTCTTT,CASSESLRDSEAFF
TRBD1,TRBJ2-1,few,TRBV11-2,TGTGCCAGCAGCTTTAGCCAGGGGGCGTTTGAGCAGTTCTTC,CASSFSQGAFEQFF
NA,TRBJ1-5,few,TRBV9,TGTGCCAGCAGCGTAGGGGCAGGTGGAAATCAGCCCCAGCATTTT,CASSVGAGGNQPQHF
NA,TRBJ1-2,many,TRBV24-1,TGTGCCACCAGTCCTGGCAGGGCCTATGGCTACACCTTC,CATSPGRAYGYTF
TRBD2,TRBJ2-7,NA,TRBV11-1,TGTGCCAGCAGCCCAGTTAGCGGGAGAGGAGGGGAAGCGCAGTACTTC,CASSPVSGRGGEAQYF
NA,TRBJ2-7,NA,TRBV5-5,TGTGCCAGCACCCCTGGGGGGAGCGAGCAGTACTTC,CASTPGGSEQYF
NA,TRBJ2-5,many,TRBV29-1,TGCAGCTCTGGGGGCGACCAGGAGACCCAGTACTTC,CSSGGDQETQYF
NA,TRBJ2-3,many,TRBV6-5,TGTGCCAGCAGTTATAGTGGGGCGGTAGCGGATACGCAGTATTTT,CASSYSGAVADTQYF
TRBD1,TRBJ2-3,NA,TRBV18,TGTGCCAGCTCACGCGGACAGGGCACAGATACGCAGTATTTT,CASSRGQGTDTQYF
NA,TRBJ1-5,NA,TRBV20-1,TGCAGTGCTCGGGACGGGACCGGGCCCCAGCATTTT,CSARDGTGPQHF
NA,TRBJ1-3,many,TRBV28,TGTGCCAGCAGTTTAATCGCTGGAAACACCATATATTTT,CASSLIAGNTIYF
TRBD2,TRBJ2-6,many,TRBV28,TGTGCCAGCAGCCCACTAGCGGACGGGGCCAACGTCCTGACTTTC,CASSPLADGANVLTF
NA,TRBJ2-7,NA,TRBV11-2,TGTGCCAGCCGGACAGCCAGCTCCTACGAGCAGTACTTC,CASRTASSYEQYF
NA,TRBJ1-3,NA,TRBV9,TGTGCCAGCAGCGAGGATACTGAAAACACCATATATTTT,CASSEDTENTIYF
NA,TRBJ2-2,many,TRBV7-8,TGTGCCAGCAGCCCCAACGCGGCTCCCGGGGAGCTGTTTTTT,CASSPNAAPGELFF
TRBD2,TRBJ2-7,NA,TRBV6-6,TGTGCCAGCGCGGGGGGCTACGAGCAGTACTTC,CASAGGYEQYF
NA,TRBJ2-2,NA,TRBV9,TGTGCCAGCAGCGTAGGGGGCGGGGAGCTGTTTTTT,CASSVGGGELFF
NA,TRBJ2-3,few,TRBV7-2,TGTGCCAGCAGCCCAGCGAACCTCCCCACAGATACGCAGTTTTTT,CASSPANLPTDTQFF
NA,TRBJ1-2,few,TRBV14,TGTGCCAGCAGCCAGGTTTCTAACTATGGCTACACCTTC,CASSQVSNYGYTF
NA,TRBJ1-5,NA,TRBV6-6,TGTGCCAGCAGTTACGAATCTGGGGGGAATCAGCCCCAGCATTTT,CASSYESGGNQPQHF
TRBD1,TRBJ2-3,few,TRBV2,TGTGCCAGCAGGAAGGGGACAGGGGTCCCGTCCACAGATACGCAGTATTTT,CASRKGTGVPSTDTQYF
NA,TRBJ2-5,many,TRBV7-2,TGTGCCAGCAGCTTAGGGCCGGTAGAAGGGGAGACCCAGTACTTC,CASSLGPVEGETQYF
NA,TRBJ2-5,NA,TRBV29-1,TGCAGCGTTGTAGGTTTGGAGGGGGCAGACCAAGAGACCCAGTACTTC,CSVVGLEGADQETQYF
NA,TRBJ2-1,few,TRBV2,TGTGCCAGTCTACGGGGGCATAGCGTATTCGACAATGAGCAGTTCTTC,CASLRGHSVFDNEQFF
TRBD1,TRBJ2-7,many,TRBV11-2,TGTGCCAGCAGCCGACAGGGCTACGAGCAGTACTTC,CASSRQGYEQYF
NA,TRBJ1-5,NA,TRBV5-4,TGTGCCAGCAGCTTGGGGCGAGATCAGCCCCAGCATTTT,CASSLGRDQPQHF
TRBD2,TRBJ2-3,many,TRBV7-9,TGTGCCAGCTCAGTTGCTAGCGGGAGGGATACGCAGTATTTT,CASSVASGRDTQYF
NA,TRBJ1-2,NA,TRBV6-5,TGTGCCAGCAGTTCGACGGGGGGGATTGGCTACACCTTC,CASSSTGGIGYTF
NA,TRBJ2-1,many,TRBV4-1,TGCGCCAGCAGCGGACGGGGATCTAATGAGCAGTTCTTC,CASSGRGSNEQFF
NA,TRBJ1-1,few,TRBV5-1,TGCGCCAGCAGCCCCACTCGGGGGAACACTGAAGCTTTCTTT,CASSPTRGNTEAFF
NA,TRBJ2-7,many,TRBV20-1,TGCAGTGCTAACGGACCAAACTTTTACGAGCAGTACTTC,CSANGPNFYEQYF
TRBD2,TRBJ2-3,NA,TRBV5-5,TGTGCCAGCAAGCGGGAGCGCAGCACAGATACGCAGTATTTT,CASKRERSTDTQYF
NA,TRBJ1-5,many,TRBV7-8,TGTGCCAGCAGCCCGGACAGACCCAATCAGCCCCAGCATTTT,CASSPDRPNQPQHF
TRBD2,TRBJ2-7,NA,TRBV5-4,TGTGCCAGCAGCTTGGAGACTAGCGGGACTTACGAGCAGTACTTC,CASSLETSGTYEQYF
NA,TRBJ1-1,few,TRBV7-9,TGTGCCAGCAGCTTAGTTCTATCGAGAACGCCTGAAGCTTTCTTT,CASSLVLSRTPEAFF
NA,TRBJ1-1,many,TRBV29-1,TGCAGCGTGATTACTGGAGGGGCGACGTATGCTCAAGAAGCTTTCTTT,CSVITGGATYAQEAFF
NA,TRBJ1-3,many,TRBV27,TGTGCCAGCAGTCCGAAGCTCTCTGGAAACACCATATATTTT,CASSPKLSGNTIYF
NA,TRBJ2-1,few,TRBV27,TGTGCCAGCAGTTTCGGTAGGGCGAGGTACAATGAGCAGTTCTTC,CASSFGRARYNEQFF